This T cell receptor (beta chain) is from a study of control samples from healthy donors and cancer patients. The table came from immunoSEQ multiplex PCR; TCRdb's copy has only in-frame clones and leaves some out. The table lists 150,000 or so clones, 70% to 90% of them singletons. CDR1 is MNHEY and CDR2 is SVGEGT in the germline V gene. V was cut by 2 bases and J by 2 bases, with 17 bases left in between. This CDR3 is built from 17 residues. This clonotype was sampled from a man younger than 45 in good health. The source material was blood. The chain has TRBV6-2 or TRBV6-3 and TRBJ2-3; D may be TRBD2 (5 bases). Written as DNA, the CDR3 is TGTGCCAGCAGTTACGCCCGCAGGAGAGGGCACACAGATACGCAGTATTTT. Residues: CASSYARRRGHTDTQYF.